Detailed here is one T cell receptor beta chain. The antigen it recognizes is unknown. Nothing much larger sits one base from this clone, and base qualities are not available. The sample is drawn from a study of sequential checkpoint blockade in melanoma (dated by TCRdb to the late 2010s). Concerning the study at large: In a 1:1 randomization, patients received either first-line nivolumab then ipilimumab (arm A) or ipilimumab then nivolumab (arm B). Maintenance nivolumab was given following each of the two trial sequences. Paper-wide results and their limitations: Validation of the response-prediction model combining TCR metrics and mutation burden is needed in larger, independent patient cohorts.

The immunoSEQ Assay was used to immunosequence TCRbeta CDR3 regions from genomic DNA. Prior to high-throughput sequencing, genomic DNA was amplified by bias-controlled multiplex PCR. The authors' analysis ran thus. To quantify the absolute abundance of each unique TCRbeta CDR3 region, the sequences were collapsed and filtered. Clonality, defined as 1 minus Pielou's evenness, was calculated using only productive rearrangements. Clones with significantly greater frequencies in on-treatment versus baseline samples were identified using a previously published method. TCRdb carries this immuneACCESS record with in-frame sequences only. Its versions omit some clonotypes, under half of them owing to an unresolved V gene in the studies checked, with the rest unexplained. The DNA gave D and trimming, while V, J and clone size come from that table. Counted in this sample were 26,000 or so clones; about 89% of them appeared once. The top ten constitute 12% to 15% of the sample.

According to the study, the label for this sample's treatment or condition signals: randomized to nivolumab then ipilimumab (arm A) or the reverse (arm B). Prior DNA-damaging chemotherapy had not been received by any trial patient. Thawed PBMCs were sorted on a FACS Aria II flow cytometer to isolate live CD3+CD8+ cells negative for CD19 and CD56. Samples came from patients with melanoma in CheckMate 064, a randomized, open-label phase II trial of sequential checkpoint blockade. Peripheral blood mononuclear cells were collected by leukapheresis, purified with Ficoll-Paque, and frozen in human serum with around 10% DMSO. Right after sorting, the blood CD3+CD8+ cells were verified to be >95% pure, and DNA extraction followed. The clonotype was recovered from a human donor with melanoma. The sequencing here drew on CD8+ T cells sorted from blood (inferred from file names), taken from a patient given nivolumab and ipilimumab in sequence.

The CDR3 region: CASSQPGITDTQYF. The sequenced DNA: TGCGCCAGCAGCCAACCGGGGATCACAGATACGCAGTATTTT. The rearrangement joined TRBV4-1 to TRBJ2-3, with a weak D call of TRBD2 (5 bases match). V loses 2 bases, J loses 2 bases, and the germline ends lie 8 bases apart. The germline V gene sets CDR1 to MGHRA and CDR2 to YSYEKL. Taken from cysteine to phenylalanine, the CDR3 has 14 residues. Only the CDR3 DNA stays, 42 bases, in frame from base 1.